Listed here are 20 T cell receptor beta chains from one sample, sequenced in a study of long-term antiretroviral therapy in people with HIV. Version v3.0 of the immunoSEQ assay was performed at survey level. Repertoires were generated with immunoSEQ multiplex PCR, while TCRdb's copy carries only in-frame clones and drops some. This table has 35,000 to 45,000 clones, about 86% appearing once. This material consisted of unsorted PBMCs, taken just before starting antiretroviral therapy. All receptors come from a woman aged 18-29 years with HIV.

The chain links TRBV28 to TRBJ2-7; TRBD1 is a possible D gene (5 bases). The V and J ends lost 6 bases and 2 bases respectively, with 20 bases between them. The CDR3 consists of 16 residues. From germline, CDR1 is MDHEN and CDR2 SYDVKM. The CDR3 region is CASRPQGGSHTYEQYF. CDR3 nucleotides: TGTGCCAGCAGACCCCAGGGTGGCAGCCACACCTACGAGCAGTACTTC.

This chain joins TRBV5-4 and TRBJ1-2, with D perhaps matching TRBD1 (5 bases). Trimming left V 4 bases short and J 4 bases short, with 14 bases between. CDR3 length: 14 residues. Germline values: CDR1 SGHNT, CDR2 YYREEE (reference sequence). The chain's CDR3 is CASSPRQGTYGYTF. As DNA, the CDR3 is TGTGCCAGCAGCCCCCGGCAGGGTACCTATGGCTACACCTTC.

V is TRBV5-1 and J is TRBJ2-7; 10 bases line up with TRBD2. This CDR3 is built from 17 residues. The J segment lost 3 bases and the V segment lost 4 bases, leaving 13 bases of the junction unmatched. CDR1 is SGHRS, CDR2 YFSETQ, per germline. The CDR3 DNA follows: TGCGCCAGCAGCCTACAGGTGGCGTTAGCGGGAGGCTACGAGCAGTACTTC. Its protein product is CASSLQVALAGGYEQYF.

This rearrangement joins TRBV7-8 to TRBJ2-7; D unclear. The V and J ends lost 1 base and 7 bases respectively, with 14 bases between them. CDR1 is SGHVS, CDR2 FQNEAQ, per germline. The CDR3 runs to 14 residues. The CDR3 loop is CASSLVSASREQYF. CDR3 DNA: TGTGCCAGCAGCTTAGTGTCCGCAAGTCGAGAGCAGTACTTC.

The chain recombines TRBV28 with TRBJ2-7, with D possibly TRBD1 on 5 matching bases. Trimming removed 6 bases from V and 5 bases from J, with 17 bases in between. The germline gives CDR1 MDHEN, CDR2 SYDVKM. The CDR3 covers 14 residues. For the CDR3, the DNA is TGTGCCAGCAGCCCAACCCGAAGGACAAACGAGCAGTACTTC. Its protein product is CASSPTRRTNEQYF.

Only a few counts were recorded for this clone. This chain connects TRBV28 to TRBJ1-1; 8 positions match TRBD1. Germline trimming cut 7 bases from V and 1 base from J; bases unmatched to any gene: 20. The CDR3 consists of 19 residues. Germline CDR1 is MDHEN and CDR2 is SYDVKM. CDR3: CASILQGGTGAWRNTEAFF. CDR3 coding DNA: TGTGCCAGCATCCTTCAGGGGGGGACAGGTGCTTGGCGGAACACTGAAGCTTTCTTT.

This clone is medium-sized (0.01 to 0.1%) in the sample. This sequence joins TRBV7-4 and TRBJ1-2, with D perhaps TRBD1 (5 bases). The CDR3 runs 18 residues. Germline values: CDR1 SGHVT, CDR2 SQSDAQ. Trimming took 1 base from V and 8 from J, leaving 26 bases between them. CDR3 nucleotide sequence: TGTGCCAGCAGCTTAGTTTCACGGAGTCAGGGTCCCCCAGGAGGCTACACCTTC. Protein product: CASSLVSRSQGPPGGYTF.

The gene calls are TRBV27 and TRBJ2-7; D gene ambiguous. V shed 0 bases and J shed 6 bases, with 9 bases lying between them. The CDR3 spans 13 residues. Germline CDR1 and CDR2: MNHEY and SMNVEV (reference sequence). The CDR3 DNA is TGTGCCAGCAGTTTATCGATAAATGGCGAGCAGTACTTC. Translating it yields CASSLSINGEQYF.

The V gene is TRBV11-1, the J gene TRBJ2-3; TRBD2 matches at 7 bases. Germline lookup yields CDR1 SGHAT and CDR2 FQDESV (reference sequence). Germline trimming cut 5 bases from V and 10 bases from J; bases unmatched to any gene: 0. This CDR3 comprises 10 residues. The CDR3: CASSRGAQYF. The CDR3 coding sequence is TGTGCCAGCAGCCGGGGGGCGCAGTATTTT.

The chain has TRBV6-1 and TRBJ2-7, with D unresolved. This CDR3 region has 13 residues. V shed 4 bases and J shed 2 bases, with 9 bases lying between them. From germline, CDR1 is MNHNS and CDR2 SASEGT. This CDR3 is CASSVSITYEQYF. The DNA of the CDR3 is TGTGCCAGCAGTGTTTCGATCACCTACGAGCAGTACTTC.

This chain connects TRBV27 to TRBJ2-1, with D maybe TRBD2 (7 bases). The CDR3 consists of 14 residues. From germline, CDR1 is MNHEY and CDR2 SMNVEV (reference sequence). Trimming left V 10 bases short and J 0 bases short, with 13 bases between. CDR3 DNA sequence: TGTGCCACCGGGGGGCGGGGCTCCTACAATGAGCAGTTCTTC. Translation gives CATGGRGSYNEQFF.

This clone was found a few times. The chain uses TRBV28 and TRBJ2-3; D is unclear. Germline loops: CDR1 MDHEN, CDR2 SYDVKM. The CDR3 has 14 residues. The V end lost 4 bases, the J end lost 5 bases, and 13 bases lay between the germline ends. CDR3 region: CASSWSRKRDTQYF. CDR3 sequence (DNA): TGTGCCAGCAGTTGGAGCCGTAAACGAGATACGCAGTATTTT.

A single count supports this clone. The DNA of the CDR3 is TGTGCCAGCAGCCTCAGCGGGCTTAGCACAGATACGCAGTATTTT. Translation: CASSLSGLSTDTQYF. The chain uses TRBV7-2 and TRBJ2-3; D might be TRBD2 (6 bases). V was clipped by 5 bases and J by 0 bases, with 12 bases between them. Germline loops: CDR1 SGHTA, CDR2 FQGNSA. CDR3 length: 15 amino acids.

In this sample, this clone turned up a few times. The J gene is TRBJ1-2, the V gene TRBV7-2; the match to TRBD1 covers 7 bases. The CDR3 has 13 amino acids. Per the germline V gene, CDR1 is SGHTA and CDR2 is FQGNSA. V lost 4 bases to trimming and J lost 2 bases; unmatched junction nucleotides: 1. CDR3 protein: CASSSQGNYGYTF. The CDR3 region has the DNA TGTGCCAGCAGCTCACAGGGGAACTATGGCTACACCTTC.

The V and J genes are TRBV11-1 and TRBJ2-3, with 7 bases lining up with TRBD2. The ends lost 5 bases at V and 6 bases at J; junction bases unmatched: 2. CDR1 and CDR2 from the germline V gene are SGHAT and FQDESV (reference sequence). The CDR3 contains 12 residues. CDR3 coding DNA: TGTGCCAGCAGCCCGCGGGGGGATACGCAGTATTTT. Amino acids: CASSPRGDTQYF.

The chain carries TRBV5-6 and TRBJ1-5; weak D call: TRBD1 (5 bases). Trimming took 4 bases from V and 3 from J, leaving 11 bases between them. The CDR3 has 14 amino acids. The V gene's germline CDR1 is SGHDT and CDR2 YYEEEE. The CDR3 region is CASSLQGNNQPQHF. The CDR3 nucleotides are TGTGCCAGCAGCCTGCAGGGAAACAATCAGCCCCAGCATTTT. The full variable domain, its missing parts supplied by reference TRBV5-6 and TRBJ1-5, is DAGVTQSPTHLIKTRGQQVTLRCSPKSGHDTVSWYQQALGQGPQFIFQYYEEEERQRGNFPDRFSGHQFPNYSSELNVNALLLGDSALYLCASSLQGNNQPQHFGDGTRLSIL.

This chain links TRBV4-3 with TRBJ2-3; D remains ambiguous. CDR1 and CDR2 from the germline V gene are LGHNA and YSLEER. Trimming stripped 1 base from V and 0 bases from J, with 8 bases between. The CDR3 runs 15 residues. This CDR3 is CASSQVPISTDTQYF. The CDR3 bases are TGCGCCAGCAGCCAAGTCCCAATTAGCACAGATACGCAGTATTTT.

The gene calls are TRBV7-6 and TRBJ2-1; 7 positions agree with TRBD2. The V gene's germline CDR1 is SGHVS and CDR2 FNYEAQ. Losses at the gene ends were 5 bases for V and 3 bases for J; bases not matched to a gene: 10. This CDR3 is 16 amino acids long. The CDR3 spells CASSRLASGGYNEQFF. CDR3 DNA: TGTGCCAGCAGCCGACTTGCTAGCGGAGGCTACAATGAGCAGTTCTTC.

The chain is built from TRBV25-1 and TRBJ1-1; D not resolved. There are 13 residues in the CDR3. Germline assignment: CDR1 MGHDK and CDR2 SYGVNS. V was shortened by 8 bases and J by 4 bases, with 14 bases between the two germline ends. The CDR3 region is CASLGSGGTEAFF. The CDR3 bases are TGTGCCAGCCTAGGCTCTGGCGGCACTGAAGCTTTCTTT.

The CDR3 nucleotides are TGTGCCAGCAGTTACTTTTTAGGGGGCTCGGACGAGCAGTACTTC. This gives the protein CASSYFLGGSDEQYF. The rearrangement uses TRBV6-6 and TRBJ2-7, with TRBD1 matching over 7 bases. The V gene's germline CDR1 is MNHNY and CDR2 SVGAGI (reference sequence). Trimming cost V 1 base and J 5 bases; bases outside gene matches: 8. The CDR3 spans 15 residues.